The 25 T cell receptor beta chains in this list originate from one sample, sequenced in a study of blood T cells in healthy people across ages. Alongside a J-beta primer mix, a sample-barcoded 5' primer served in a second PCR lasting 7 to 11 cycles. TCRdb called the 5' RACE reads again in MiXCR, with one record for every CDR3 protein. The sample records fewer than 950,000 distinct CDR3 sequences, 30% to 45% being singletons. Sequencing input: blood. The receptors derive from a man younger than 35 in good health.

This clonotype was observed a few times. The V and J genes are TRBV27 and TRBJ1-2; no reliable D call. Germline V gene data show CDR1 as MNHEY and CDR2 as SMNVEV (reference sequence). With 5 bases removed from V and 0 bases from J, the gap between germline ends came to 13 bases. This CDR3 spans 15 amino acids. The CDR3 sequence: CASSPLDLPNYGYTF. The CDR3 region has the DNA TGTGCCAGCAGTCCCTTGGACCTTCCTAACTATGGCTACACCTTC.

The chain joins TRBV20-1 to TRBJ2-1, with 13 bases identical to TRBD2. This CDR3 contains 14 residues. Trimming at V came to 6 bases and at J to 8 bases, leaving 7 bases not matched to a gene. The V gene's germline CDR1 is DFQATT and CDR2 SNEGSKA (reference sequence). This chain's CDR3 is CSATGLAGYDEQFF. For the CDR3, the DNA is TGCAGTGCAACGGGACTAGCGGGGTACGATGAGCAGTTCTTC.

The chain is built from TRBV4-1 and TRBJ1-2; D unclear. Trimming took off 4 bases at V and 13 bases at J, with 16 bases between the two ends. Germline V gene sequence: CDR1 MGHRA, CDR2 YSYEKL. CDR3 length equals 12 residues. Here the CDR3 reads CASSPPGGKSTF. The CDR3 DNA is TGCGCCAGCAGCCCTCCGGGCGGGAAGTCCACCTTC.

The V and J genes are TRBV4-2 and TRBJ1-1; TRBD1 agrees at 9 bases. The CDR3 sequence is 18 residues long. CDR1 and CDR2 (germline): LGHNA, YNFKEQ. Trimming removed 0 bases from V and 5 bases from J; junction bases left unmatched: 13. Written as DNA, the CDR3 is TGTGCCAGCAGCCAAGAGAGGGGACCGGGACAGGGAAGGACTGAAGCTTTCTTT. Residues: CASSQERGPGQGRTEAFF.

The chain uses TRBV28 and TRBJ2-1; TRBD1 aligns across 8 bases. Germline V gene lookup returns CDR1 MDHEN and CDR2 SYDVKM. V lost 6 bases and J lost 12; bases outside the gene matches: 10. This CDR3 comprises 13 residues. CDR3 in amino acids: CASSHPLGTGQFF. The CDR3 DNA reads as TGTGCCAGCAGCCACCCATTGGGGACAGGGCAGTTCTTC.

The chain joins TRBV5-1 to TRBJ2-1; unclear D gene. Per germline, CDR1 SGHRS and CDR2 YFSETQ. V was shortened by 0 bases and J by 5 bases, with 12 bases between the two germline ends. The CDR3 loop spans 15 amino acids. The CDR3 loop reads CASSLVGSGHNEQFF. CDR3 DNA: TGCGCCAGCAGCTTGGTGGGGTCTGGCCACAATGAGCAGTTCTTC.

Worth noting for this clonotype: A much larger clone lies a single base off, so this may be a read error. This rearrangement joins TRBV20-1 to TRBJ2-3; D remains ambiguous. CDR1 is DFQATT, CDR2 SNEGSKA, per germline (reference sequence). The CDR3 is 14 amino acids. The CDR3 here is CSPKDGASTDTQYF. CDR3 bases: TGCAGCCCAAAGGACGGAGCAAGCACAGATACGCAGTATTTT.

This chain uses TRBV5-1 with TRBJ2-1; D is possibly TRBD1 or TRBD2 (6 bases each). The end of the DNA aligns better with TRBJ2-7, so the J call may be wrong. The CDR3 spans 15 residues. The V gene's germline CDR1 is SGHRS and CDR2 YFSETQ. The CDR3 DNA reads as TGCGCCAGCGAAAGGGGGGAGAGCTCCTACAATGAGCAGTACTTC. It encodes CASERGESSYNEQYF.

The CDR3 loop reads CASTSDPGMMEKLFF. The CDR3 DNA sequence: TGCGCCAGCACCTCTGACCCGGGAATGATGGAAAAACTGTTTTTT. The rearrangement uses TRBV5-1 and TRBJ1-4, with no clear D. Trimming took 6 bases from V and 8 from J, leaving 20 bases between them. The germline gives CDR1 SGHRS, CDR2 YFSETQ. The CDR3 runs to 15 residues.

The chain carries TRBV5-1 and TRBJ1-4, with a tentative D call TRBD1 (6 bases). V gave up 2 bases and J gave up 0 bases, with 11 bases separating them. The CDR3 is 16 residues long. Germline V gene lookup returns CDR1 SGHRS and CDR2 YFSETQ. The DNA of the CDR3 is TGCGCCAGCAGCTTAGGAGACAGGACAACTAATGAAAAACTGTTTTTT. Encoded protein: CASSLGDRTTNEKLFF.

The rearrangement uses TRBV12-3 or TRBV12-4 and TRBJ2-3; unclear D gene. The V end lost 1 base, the J end lost 2 bases, and 16 bases lay between the germline ends. The CDR3 consists of 17 residues. CDR3 loop: CASSLGRRLRYTDTQYF. CDR3 coding DNA: TGTGCCAGCAGTTTAGGTCGCCGACTCCGATACACAGATACGCAGTATTTT.

This clonotype was recorded at least ten times. The V gene is TRBV5-1, the J gene TRBJ2-1; D unresolved. Germline assignment: CDR1 SGHRS and CDR2 YFSETQ. The CDR3 sequence is 15 residues long. Trimming cost V 2 bases and J 2 bases, with 11 bases left between them. CDR3 sequence reads: CASSFGGAPYNEQFF. The CDR3 DNA reads as TGCGCCAGCAGCTTCGGCGGAGCGCCCTACAATGAGCAGTTCTTC.

The chain is built from TRBV2 and TRBJ1-2; D uncertain. CDR1 is SNHLY and CDR2 is FYNNEI in the germline V gene. The CDR3 totals 13 residues. Trimming cost V 8 bases and J 2 bases, with 12 bases left between them. CDR3 nucleotide sequence: TGTGCCAGCGGCGCGACACCGAACTATGGCTACACCTTC. The encoded protein is CASGATPNYGYTF.

This chain joins TRBV7-9 and TRBJ2-3; either TRBD1 or TRBD2 may fit D (6 bases each). The V gene lost 5 bases and the J gene lost 2 bases, with 14 bases spanning the gap. The CDR3 is 15 residues long. Germline V lookup: CDR1 SEHNR, CDR2 FQNEAQ (reference sequence). The CDR3 loop reads CASSPFGGLTDTQYF. The CDR3 bases are TGTGCCAGCAGCCCGTTCGGGGGCCTCACAGATACGCAGTATTTT.

V and J are TRBV5-1 and TRBJ2-3; weak D call: TRBD1 (5 bases). Between the trimmed V and J ends, which lost 7 bases and 0 bases, there was a span of 15 bases. The CDR3 consists of 15 residues. Germline V gives CDR1 SGHRS, CDR2 YFSETQ. The CDR3 is CASGPKTVSTDTQYF. The CDR3 coding sequence is TGCGCCAGCGGCCCAAAGACAGTGAGCACAGATACGCAGTATTTT.

The V and J genes are TRBV11-3 and TRBJ2-1, with 11 bases identical to TRBD1. This CDR3 contains 16 residues. V gave up 0 bases and J gave up 5 bases; unmatched junction bases: 3. Germline V lookup: CDR1 SGHNT, CDR2 YENEEA. Written as DNA, the CDR3 is TGTGCCAGCAGCTTAGAAGGGACAGGGGGTCACAATGAGCAGTTCTTC. This sequence encodes CASSLEGTGGHNEQFF.

This clonotype was detected only a few times. This chain uses TRBV4-3 with TRBJ2-3, with D possibly matching TRBD2 (7 bases). V lost 1 base and J lost 2, with 16 bases in between. The CDR3 sequence is 17 residues long. CDR1 and CDR2 from the germline V gene are LGHNA and YSLEER. The CDR3 DNA is TGCGCCAGCAGCCAAGGAGGGGGGGGGCGATACACAGATACGCAGTATTTT. Translation: CASSQGGGGRYTDTQYF.

Regarding this clonotype: Likely a read error: the CDR3 ends without its conserved phenylalanine or tryptophan. The chain uses TRBV5-1 and TRBJ2-7; 8 nucleotides agree with TRBD2. Unmatched junction bases numbered 11, after V lost 2 bases and J lost 7 bases. This CDR3 comprises 15 residues. Germline V gene lookup returns CDR1 SGHRS and CDR2 YFSETQ. CDR3 sequence: CASSFSGTRDNEQYY. In nucleotides, the CDR3 is TGCGCCAGCAGCTTTTCCGGGACTAGAGACAATGAGCAGTACTAC.

This clonotype was counted many times. The rearrangement joins TRBV7-2 to TRBJ2-1; D remains unclear. The CDR3 is 13 residues long. Trimming pared 5 bases from V and 9 bases from J, leaving 14 bases between. Germline V gene sequence: CDR1 SGHTA, CDR2 FQGNSA. The CDR3 loop reads CASSAGPSSEQFF. CDR3 DNA sequence: TGTGCCAGCAGCGCTGGTCCTAGTAGTGAGCAGTTCTTC.

This chain links TRBV6-1 with TRBJ2-4; D is unclear. Per germline, CDR1 MNHNS and CDR2 SASEGT. Between the trimmed V and J ends, which lost 7 bases and 0 bases, there was a span of 10 bases. The CDR3 sequence is 14 residues long. This chain's CDR3 is CASMRDIAKNIQYF. CDR3 sequence (DNA): TGTGCCAGCATGAGAGACATAGCCAAAAACATTCAGTACTTC.

The chain combines TRBV20-1 with TRBJ2-1; D is unresolved. The CDR3 has 11 amino acids. Germline loops: CDR1 DFQATT, CDR2 SNEGSKA (reference sequence). The ends were cut back, 5 bases at V and 8 bases at J, with 10 bases in the middle. The CDR3 sequence: CSAHRVDEQFF. The CDR3 nucleotides read TGCAGTGCTCATAGGGTGGATGAGCAGTTCTTC.

This clonotype was seen at least ten times. The chain couples TRBV12-3 or TRBV12-4 to TRBJ2-3; D is uncertain. V lost 7 bases and J lost 4, with 15 bases in between. The CDR3 is 14 amino acids. The DNA of the CDR3 is TGTGCCAGCAATAGTCTAGGTCCCCCAGATACGCAGTATTTT. The encoded protein is CASNSLGPPDTQYF.

This clonotype has a handful of counts. V usage is TRBV24-1 and J usage is TRBJ2-6; 8 bases fit TRBD1. V shed 5 bases and J 0 bases; nucleotides not matched to a gene: 5. CDR1 is KGHDR and CDR2 is SFDVKD in the germline V gene. The CDR3 contains 17 residues. This CDR3 reads CATSGQGSFSGANVLTF. The CDR3 DNA reads as TGTGCCACCAGTGGACAGGGGTCCTTCTCTGGGGCCAACGTCCTGACTTTC.

Of note for this clonotype: A single base separates this from a much larger clone, so it may be a read error. This chain joins TRBV7-2 and TRBJ2-6; no clear D gene. The CDR3 length is 12 residues. The germline V gene encodes CDR1 SGHTA and CDR2 FQGNSA. The CDR3 coding sequence is TGTGCCAGCAGCCCAACTGCCAACGTCCCGACTTTC. The encoded protein is CASSPTANVPTF. Variable domain in full (rest from reference TRBV7-2 and TRBJ2-6): GAGVSQSPSNKVTEKGKDVELRCDPISGHTALYWYRQSLGQGLEFLIYFQGNSAPDKSGLPSDRFSAERTGGSVSTLTIQRTQQEDSAVYLCASSPTANVPTFGAGSRLTVL.

The rearrangement uses TRBV18 and TRBJ1-1, with D hard to call. The V end lost 1 base, the J end lost 0 bases, and 6 bases lay between the germline ends. CDR3 length: 14 residues. The germline V gene encodes CDR1 KGHSH and CDR2 LQKENI. CDR3 protein: CASSPLGMNTEAFF. The CDR3 nucleotides are TGTGCCAGCTCACCACTGGGGATGAACACTGAAGCTTTCTTT.